This T cell receptor (beta chain) was sequenced during a study of blood T cell repertoires in COVID-19. Overall study context: Donors in the United States, Italy and Spain gave samples during acute or convalescent COVID-19. PBMCs, B-cell-depleted T cells, or T cells were the source of the cDNA or gDNA that made up the material.

Methods used by the authors: The assay estimated nucleated cells by amplifying reference gene primers. The repertoire was sequenced with immunoSEQ multiplex PCR; TCRdb's copy has only in-frame clones and lacks some. D and trimming were read from the DNA, whereas the V and J calls and clone size are those reported in that table. The data show approximately 180,000 clones, with approximately 90% seen just once and 5% to 6.5% held by the top ten. The CDR3 loop spans 18 amino acids. Germline CDR1 KGHSH, CDR2 LQKENI. V lost 5 bases and J lost 0; bases outside the gene matches: 8. The material sequenced was peripheral blood. The TCR comes from a middle-aged man with active or convalescent COVID-19. V and J are TRBV18 and TRBJ1-3, with 12 bases fitting TRBD1. CDR3 region: CASSGTGGASISGNTIYF. The CDR3 region has the DNA TGTGCCAGCTCAGGGACAGGGGGCGCATCCATCTCTGGAAACACCATATATTTT.